This T cell receptor beta chain was captured by sequencing in a study of cytomegalovirus exposure and HLA in healthy donors. Between the trimmed V and J ends, which lost 5 bases and 2 bases, there was a span of 20 bases. Germline CDR1 and CDR2: MDHEN and SYDVKM. There are 17 residues in the CDR3. Vbeta (60) and Jbeta (13) primers were used in the PCR. Data came from immunoSEQ multiplex PCR; TCRdb stores just in-frame clones and leaves some out. The data contain 95,000 to 110,000 clones, around 77% of them seen just once; the ten biggest clones take up 4%. The material sequenced was PBMCs. The receptor was derived from a man aged 45-65 years in good health and CMV-seropositive. This rearrangement joins TRBV28 to TRBJ2-3; possibly TRBD1 for D (6 bases). CDR3: CASSLTGHGFLTDTQYF. CDR3 bases: TGTGCCAGCAGTCTAACGGGACACGGGTTTCTCACAGATACGCAGTATTTT.